This TCR beta chain was profiled in a study of cytomegalovirus exposure and HLA in healthy donors. Amplification used 60 Vbeta primers and 13 Jbeta primers. Sequenced by immunoSEQ multiplex PCR; TCRdb stores in-frame clones only, minus some. The profile shows about 160,000 clones, around 79% of them singletons. Germline trimming cut 1 base from V and 4 bases from J; bases unmatched to any gene: 7. The CDR3 consists of 15 residues. The germline V gene has CDR1 SGHTS and CDR2 YDEGEE. This clone was seen only a few times. The receptor was derived from a female donor in good health and CMV-seronegative. The J gene is TRBJ2-5, the V gene TRBV5-8, with TRBD1 identical over 7 bases. The sequencing sample was made of PBMCs. CDR3 amino acids: CASSLPDRVRETQYF. CDR3 coding DNA: TGTGCCAGCAGCTTGCCCGACAGGGTACGAGAGACCCAGTACTTC. Together with reference TRBV5-8 and TRBJ2-5, the CDR3 gives the full variable domain: EAGVTQSPTHLIKTRGQQATLRCSPISGHTSVYWYQQALGLGLQFLLWYDEGEERNRGNFPPRFSGRQFPNYSSELNVNALELEDSALYLCASSLPDRVRETQYFGPGTRLLVL.